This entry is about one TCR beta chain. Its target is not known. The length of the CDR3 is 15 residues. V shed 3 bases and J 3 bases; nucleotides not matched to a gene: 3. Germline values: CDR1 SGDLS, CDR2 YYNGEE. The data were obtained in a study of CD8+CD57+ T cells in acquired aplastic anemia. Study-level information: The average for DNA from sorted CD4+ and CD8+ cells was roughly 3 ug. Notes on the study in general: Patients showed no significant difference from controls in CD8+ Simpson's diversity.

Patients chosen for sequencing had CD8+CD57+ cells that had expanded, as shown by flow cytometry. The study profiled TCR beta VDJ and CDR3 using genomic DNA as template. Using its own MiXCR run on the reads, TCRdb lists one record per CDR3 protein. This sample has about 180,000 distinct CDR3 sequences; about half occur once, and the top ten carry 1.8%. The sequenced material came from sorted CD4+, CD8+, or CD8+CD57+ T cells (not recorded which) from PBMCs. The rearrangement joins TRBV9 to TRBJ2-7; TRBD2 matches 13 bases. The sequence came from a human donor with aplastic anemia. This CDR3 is CASSAGTSGVYEQYF. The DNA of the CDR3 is TGTGCCAGCAGCGCCGGGACTAGCGGGGTCTACGAGCAGTACTTC.